This entry lists 19 T cell receptor beta chains sequenced from one sample in a study of T cell responses to AZD1222 COVID-19 vaccine. Sequencing used immunoSEQ multiplex PCR; TCRdb keeps in-frame clones, though not all of them. The sample consists of just under 90,000 clones, around 90% of them appearing once. Sequencing was performed on peripheral blood, taken on day 0 of MenACWY control vaccination. These receptors came from an adult in good health.

The chain uses TRBV18 and TRBJ1-5; D perhaps matches TRBD1 (5 bases). The CDR3 loop spans 13 amino acids. V was pared by 4 bases and J by 5 bases, with 9 bases between. Germline CDR1 KGHSH, CDR2 LQKENI. CDR3 in amino acids: CASSRGGDQPQHF. The CDR3 DNA follows: TGTGCCAGCTCACGGGGCGGGGATCAGCCCCAGCATTTT.

This rearrangement joins TRBV27 to TRBJ2-7; D is ambiguous. CDR1 is MNHEY, CDR2 SMNVEV, per germline (reference sequence). V was clipped by 3 bases and J by 2 bases, with 14 bases between them. The length of the CDR3 is 15 residues. The CDR3 nucleotides read TGTGCCAGCAGTTTTACACCGATGAGGACCTACGAGCAGTACTTC. This translates into CASSFTPMRTYEQYF.

V usage is TRBV3-1 (or the pseudogene TRBV3-2) and J usage is TRBJ1-2; no clear D gene. V was trimmed by 0 bases and J by 5 bases, leaving 10 bases between them. Looked up from germline, CDR1 is LGHDT and CDR2 is YNNKEL (reference sequence). The CDR3 totals 14 residues. CDR3 region: CASSQERLLYGYTF. In DNA, the CDR3 is TGTGCCAGCAGCCAAGAACGGCTCCTTTATGGCTACACCTTC.

This chain joins TRBV7-2 and TRBJ1-1; unclear D gene. Germline V gene data show CDR1 as SGHTA and CDR2 as FQGNSA. There are 15 residues in the CDR3. Trimming removed 2 bases from V and 0 bases from J, with 10 bases in between. Here the CDR3 reads CASSLTVRMNTEAFF. The CDR3 DNA reads TGTGCCAGCAGCTTAACCGTAAGAATGAACACTGAAGCTTTCTTT.

This clone was observed a single time. The V call is TRBV6-5, the J call TRBJ2-7, with D unresolved. Germline CDR1 reads MNHEY; CDR2 reads SVGAGI. The CDR3 runs 16 residues. V lost 2 bases to trimming and J lost 0 bases, with 14 bases between them. The CDR3 reads CASSYRIRDSSYEQYF. CDR3 bases: TGTGCCAGCAGTTACAGGATTAGGGATAGCTCCTACGAGCAGTACTTC.

This clone was seen more than once but under ten times. This rearrangement joins TRBV5-6 to TRBJ2-7; D is perhaps TRBD2 (6 bases). Germline loops: CDR1 SGHDT, CDR2 YYEEEE. CDR3 length: 11 amino acids. Trimming stripped 2 bases from V and 9 bases from J, with 9 bases between. The CDR3 here is CASSFGGLQYF. CDR3 DNA: TGTGCCAGCAGCTTTGGAGGGCTGCAGTACTTC.

The chain links TRBV19 to TRBJ1-1; D is unresolved. The germline V and J ends were trimmed by 3 bases and 3 bases, with 14 bases remaining between them. CDR1 LNHDA and CDR2 SQIVND come from the germline V gene (reference sequence). The CDR3 spans 15 residues. The CDR3 sequence: CASSIGPPPDTEAFF. CDR3 sequence (DNA): TGTGCCAGTAGTATCGGACCGCCGCCTGACACTGAAGCTTTCTTT. Together with reference TRBV19 and TRBJ1-1, the CDR3 gives the full variable domain: DGGITQSPKYLFRKEGQNVTLSCEQNLNHDAMYWYRQDPGQGLRLIYYSQIVNDFQKGDIAEGYSVSREKKESFPLTVTSAQKNPTAFYLCASSIGPPPDTEAFFGQGTRLTVV.

This chain links TRBV6-1 with TRBJ1-3; perhaps TRBD1 as D (5 bases). CDR1 is MNHNS, CDR2 SASEGT, per germline. Trimming pared 4 bases from V and 4 bases from J, leaving 17 bases between. This CDR3 has 16 amino acids. CDR3 sequence (DNA): TGTGCCAGCAGTGCTGCGGGACCCCTCGGAGGAAACACCATATATTTT. As protein: CASSAAGPLGGNTIYF.

The chain combines TRBV12-3 or TRBV12-4 with TRBJ2-1, with D unresolved. Trimming removed 5 bases at V and 5 bases at J, with 10 bases between. The CDR3 contains 13 residues. CDR3 coding DNA: TGTGCCAGCAGTGCTATGTCCCACAATGAGCAGTTCTTC. Translation gives CASSAMSHNEQFF.

The gene calls are TRBV4-1 and TRBJ2-7; TRBD2 might be the D (5 bases). Looked up from germline, CDR1 is MGHRA and CDR2 is YSYEKL. The V end was cut by 0 bases, the J end by 8 bases, with 26 bases between. The CDR3 runs 18 residues. CDR3 in amino acids: CASSQEWSIGGPTGKQYF. CDR3 nucleotide sequence: TGCGCCAGCAGCCAAGAATGGTCGATAGGCGGACCAACGGGGAAGCAGTACTTC.

V gene TRBV9 combines with J gene TRBJ2-1; the D is unclear. The CDR3 consists of 13 residues. Germline-derived CDR1 and CDR2 are SGDLS and YYNGEE. The V and J ends lost 0 bases and 7 bases respectively, with 8 bases between them. The chain's CDR3 is CASSVALDNEQFF. The DNA of the CDR3 is TGTGCCAGCAGCGTAGCCCTAGATAATGAGCAGTTCTTC.

The rearrangement uses TRBV29-1 and TRBJ1-3; 7 bases fit TRBD1. After removal of 6 bases from V and 0 bases from J, the junction contained 5 bases not matched to a gene. From germline, CDR1 is SQVTM and CDR2 ANQGSEA. CDR3 length equals 14 residues. CDR3 region: CSVPSGGSGNTIYF. The CDR3 DNA reads TGCAGCGTCCCCTCAGGGGGCTCTGGAAACACCATATATTTT.

This clone was observed a single time. The chain uses TRBV9 and TRBJ1-5; unclear D gene. The CDR3 contains 13 residues. Trimming left V 0 bases short and J 7 bases short, with 8 bases between. Germline values: CDR1 SGDLS, CDR2 YYNGEE. As DNA, the CDR3 is TGTGCCAGCAGCGTAGGGGTTTGGCAGCCCCAGCATTTT. It yields the protein CASSVGVWQPQHF. Complete variable domain (other parts from reference TRBV9 and TRBJ1-5): DSGVTQTPKHLITATGQRVTLRCSPRSGDLSVYWYQQSLDQGLQFLIQYYNGEERAKGNILERFSAQQFPDLHSELNLSSLELGDSALYFCASSVGVWQPQHFGDGTRLSIL.

The chain employs TRBV5-1 and TRBJ1-1, with TRBD1 as a possible D gene (5 bases). The V gene's germline CDR1 is SGHRS and CDR2 YFSETQ. Trimming cost V 5 bases and J 4 bases, with 12 bases left between them. The CDR3 is 13 residues long. The chain's CDR3 is CASSFREGTEAFF. The CDR3 coding sequence is TGCGCCAGCAGTTTCAGGGAGGGCACTGAAGCTTTCTTT.

This chain connects TRBV6-5 to TRBJ2-6; the D is unclear. The CDR3 runs 15 residues. The ends were cut back, 5 bases at V and 4 bases at J, with 12 bases in the middle. CDR1 is MNHEY, CDR2 SVGAGI, per germline. The CDR3 sequence is CASSTVLGGANVLTF. CDR3 nucleotides: TGTGCCAGCAGTACCGTTCTGGGAGGGGCCAACGTCCTGACTTTC.

The rearrangement uses TRBV4-2 and TRBJ2-1; 11 nucleotides match TRBD2. Trimming cost V 1 base and J 7 bases; bases outside gene matches: 3. The germline V gene has CDR1 LGHNA and CDR2 YNFKEQ. The CDR3 runs to 15 residues. CDR3 DNA sequence: TGTGCCAGCAGCCAAGTGACTAGCGGGAAGAATGAGCAGTTCTTC. Amino acids: CASSQVTSGKNEQFF.

J is TRBJ1-5 and V is TRBV12-5; possibly TRBD1 for D (6 bases). The CDR3 sequence is 14 residues long. Per the germline V gene, CDR1 is LGHNT and CDR2 is FRNRAP. V was trimmed by 5 bases and J by 10 bases, leaving 18 bases between them. CDR3 protein: CASGTGTLKSPQHF. For the CDR3, the DNA is TGTGCTAGTGGTACCGGGACACTAAAATCCCCCCAGCATTTT.

A single count supports this clone. The chain employs TRBV6-5 and TRBJ1-2; D possibly corresponds to TRBD1 (6 bases). V gave up 4 bases and J gave up 5 bases, with 14 bases separating them. CDR3 length: 14 amino acids. CDR1 and CDR2 (germline): MNHEY, SVGAGI. The CDR3 here is CASSSRDISYGYTF. CDR3 DNA: TGTGCCAGCAGTTCCCGGGACATCTCGTATGGCTACACCTTC.

The V call is TRBV24-1, the J call TRBJ2-2; the match to TRBD1 covers 7 bases. This CDR3 has 17 amino acids. CDR1 and CDR2 from the germline V gene are KGHDR and SFDVKD. Unmatched junction bases numbered 9, after V lost 4 bases and J lost 2 bases. DNA of the CDR3: TGTGCCACCAGTGACCTGACTCGGACAGGCAACACCGGGGAGCTGTTTTTT. This codes for CATSDLTRTGNTGELFF.